This TCR beta chain was identified during a study of blood T cells in healthy people across ages. A second PCR of 7 to 11 cycles used a sample-barcoded 5' primer and a J-beta primer mix. A template-switch adaptor containing 12 random nucleotides labeled each cDNA molecule. TCRdb recomputed calls from the 5' RACE reads with MiXCR, one row per CDR3 protein. This sample has around 1,600,000 distinct CDR3 sequences; roughly 43% occur once, and the top ten carry 4%. The V and J ends lost 6 bases and 5 bases respectively, with 14 bases between them. The length of the CDR3 is 14 residues. In germline, CDR1 is SNHLY, CDR2 FYNNEI.

The chain is built from TRBV2 and TRBJ1-5; D might be TRBD1 (5 bases). The sample was blood. The sequence came from a woman aged 18-29 years in good health. The CDR3: CASSGGFGDQPQHF. The CDR3 region has the DNA TGTGCCAGCAGCGGGGGTTTTGGGGATCAGCCCCAGCATTTT. Variable domain in full (rest from reference TRBV2 and TRBJ1-5): EPEVTQTPSHQVTQMGQEVILRCVPISNHLYFYWYRQILGQKVEFLVSFYNNEISEKSEIFDDQFSVERPDGSNFTLKIRSTKLEDSAMYFCASSGGFGDQPQHFGDGTRLSIL.